Following are 19 T cell receptor beta chains from one sample sequenced in a study of T-cell reconstitution after alpha-beta-depleted transplantation in children. Preparation of the TCRbeta library involved a method that used unique molecular identifiers. TCRdb independently ran MiXCR on the PCR reads; one entry per CDR3 protein. The table has 550,000 to 800,000 distinct CDR3 sequences, about an eighth seen once; the top ten hold 0.65% to 0.9%. This specimen was PBMCs, taken before TCRalphabeta/CD19-depleted stem cell transplant. These receptors originate from a girl aged 2-10 years with congenital amegakaryocytic thrombocytopenia, due to receive a stem cell transplant.

This clonotype was counted many times. The J gene is TRBJ2-7, the V gene TRBV29-1; no definite D call. This CDR3 spans 13 amino acids. Between the trimmed V and J ends, which lost 0 bases and 2 bases, there was a span of 8 bases. CDR1 is SQVTM and CDR2 is ANQGSEA in the germline V gene. The CDR3 DNA follows: TGCAGCGTTGAAGACGGAACTCCCTACGAGCAGTACTTC. Protein product: CSVEDGTPYEQYF.

This clonotype was observed a few times. The V and J genes are TRBV28 and TRBJ2-4, with D perhaps matching TRBD1 (6 bases). The CDR3 sequence is 16 residues long. The germline gives CDR1 MDHEN, CDR2 SYDVKM. The V end was cut by 6 bases, the J end by 6 bases, with 21 bases between. The CDR3: CASSYNHPQGRNIQYF. In DNA, the CDR3 is TGTGCCAGCAGCTATAACCACCCACAGGGTAGAAACATTCAGTACTTC. Using reference TRBV28 and TRBJ2-4 for the parts outside the CDR3, the full variable domain is DVKVTQSSRYLVKRTGEKVFLECVQDMDHENMFWYRQDPGLGLRLIYFSYDVKMKEKGDIPEGYSVSREKKERFSLILESASTNQTSMYLCASSYNHPQGRNIQYFGAGTRLSVL.

In this sample, this clonotype turned up many times. The rearrangement uses TRBV7-9 and TRBJ1-1; 7 positions agree with TRBD1. The ends lost 5 bases at V and 0 bases at J; junction bases unmatched: 6. Germline V gives CDR1 SEHNR, CDR2 FQNEAQ (reference sequence). CDR3 length equals 15 residues. The DNA for the CDR3 is TGTGCCAGCAGCCACCCACAGGGGATGAACACTGAAGCTTTCTTT. Translating gives CASSHPQGMNTEAFF.

This clonotype has ten or more counts. CDR3 region: CASSLNPGQWNEQYF. The CDR3 coding sequence is TGCGCCAGCAGCCTTAATCCGGGACAGTGGAACGAGCAGTACTTC. This chain links TRBV4-1 with TRBJ2-7; 7 bases align to TRBD1. The CDR3 extends over 15 amino acids. The germline gives CDR1 MGHRA, CDR2 YSYEKL. V lost 4 bases and J lost 5; bases outside the gene matches: 11.

This chain joins TRBV3-1 and TRBJ2-1; 9 nucleotides line up with TRBD2. Trimming cost V 1 base and J 8 bases; bases outside gene matches: 3. The CDR3 is 14 residues long. Germline CDR1 and CDR2: LGHDT and YNNKEL (reference sequence). As DNA, the CDR3 is TGTGCCAGCAGCCAAGTGGGACTAGCCCATGAGCAGTTCTTC. Protein: CASSQVGLAHEQFF.

V and J are TRBV20-1 and TRBJ2-5; 7 positions agree with TRBD2. There are 17 residues in the CDR3. V gave up 1 base and J gave up 1 base; unmatched junction bases: 12. The germline CDR1 and CDR2 sequences are DFQATT and SNEGSKA (reference sequence). CDR3 sequence reads: CSARAPLGGGTQETQYF. CDR3 DNA: TGCAGTGCTAGAGCCCCTCTGGGCGGGGGTACCCAAGAGACCCAGTACTTC.

This clonotype was recorded many times. The chain recombines TRBV5-1 with TRBJ2-1; D is uncertain. Germline lookup yields CDR1 SGHRS and CDR2 YFSETQ. The CDR3 has 14 residues. Trimming took off 3 bases at V and 8 bases at J, with 15 bases between the two ends. The CDR3 nucleotides read TGCGCCAGCAGCTCAGGTGGGTTTCCGGATGAGCAGTTCTTC. Amino acids: CASSSGGFPDEQFF. The complete variable domain, with remaining parts taken from reference TRBV5-1 and TRBJ2-1, reads KAGVTQTPRYLIKTRGQQVTLSCSPISGHRSVSWYQQTPGQGLQFLFEYFSETQRNKGNFPGRFSGRQFSNSRSEMNVSTLELGDSALYLCASSSGGFPDEQFFGPGTRLTVL.

Many counts were recorded for this clonotype. The chain employs TRBV21-1 and TRBJ2-4; TRBD2 is the table's D call and was not checked against the DNA. TRBV21-1 is annotated as a pseudogene. This CDR3 has 18 amino acids. The CDR3 region has the DNA TGTGCCAGCAACCCACGGACTAGCGGGGAGTCGGGCAAAAACATTCAGTACTTC. Residues: CASNPRTSGESGKNIQYF.

The J gene is TRBJ2-5, the V gene TRBV21-1; no DNA check was done on the table's D call, TRBD1. TRBV21-1 has pseudogene status. The CDR3 contains 14 residues. This CDR3 is CASSVGFRGQTQYF. DNA for the CDR3: TGTGCCAGCAGCGTCGGGTTTAGGGGTCAGACCCAGTACTTC.

In this sample, this clonotype turned up many times. J is TRBJ2-7 and V is TRBV20-1, with TRBD2 matching 11 bases. This CDR3 has 13 amino acids. Germline V gene sequence: CDR1 DFQATT, CDR2 SNEGSKA (reference sequence). The trim removed 4 bases at V and 5 bases at J, leaving 4 bases unmatched. The CDR3 is CSAILAGVNEQYF. The CDR3 DNA sequence: TGCAGTGCTATACTAGCGGGAGTGAACGAGCAGTACTTC.

This clonotype was found many times. This chain joins TRBV25-1 and TRBJ2-3; no clear D gene. CDR1 MGHDK and CDR2 SYGVNS come from the germline V gene. V was shortened by 3 bases and J by 1 base, with 8 bases between the two germline ends. The CDR3 length is 14 residues. Here the CDR3 reads CASSDWAGTDTQYF. The CDR3 DNA reads TGTGCCAGCAGTGATTGGGCGGGCACAGATACGCAGTATTTT.

This clonotype was seen many times. The chain is built from TRBV20-1 and TRBJ2-3; TRBD2 agrees at 12 bases. Per the germline V gene, CDR1 is DFQATT and CDR2 is SNEGSKA (reference sequence). The CDR3 contains 18 residues. V lost 1 base, J lost 0 bases, and 8 bases stayed unmatched. DNA of the CDR3: TGCAGTGCTAGAGGCCCGCTCGGACTAGCGGGGAGCACAGATACGCAGTATTTT. Protein sequence: CSARGPLGLAGSTDTQYF.

The chain joins TRBV5-1 to TRBJ2-7, with 13 positions matching TRBD2. There are 16 residues in the CDR3. Per the germline V gene, CDR1 is SGHRS and CDR2 is YFSETQ. With V trimmed by 1 base and J by 2 bases, 3 bases remained unmatched. CDR3 sequence (DNA): TGCGCCAGCAGCTTGCCGGGACTAGCGGGGACCTACGAGCAGTACTTC. As protein: CASSLPGLAGTYEQYF. Complete variable domain (other parts from reference TRBV5-1 and TRBJ2-7): KAGVTQTPRYLIKTRGQQVTLSCSPISGHRSVSWYQQTPGQGLQFLFEYFSETQRNKGNFPGRFSGRQFSNSRSEMNVSTLELGDSALYLCASSLPGLAGTYEQYFGPGTRLTVT.

This clonotype was counted ten times or more. The V gene is TRBV5-1, the J gene TRBJ2-3; possibly TRBD1 or TRBD2 for D (5 bases each). The CDR3 is 13 residues long. CDR1 and CDR2 from the germline V gene are SGHRS and YFSETQ. V gave up 5 bases and J gave up 0 bases, with 7 bases separating them. The CDR3 sequence: CASRGVSTDTQYF. CDR3 DNA sequence: TGCGCCAGCAGGGGGGTCAGCACAGATACGCAGTATTTT.

The V call is TRBV5-1, the J call TRBJ2-7, with 7 bases fitting TRBD1. There are 14 residues in the CDR3. Germline-derived CDR1 and CDR2 are SGHRS and YFSETQ. Losses at the gene ends were 5 bases for V and 6 bases for J; bases not matched to a gene: 11. The CDR3 nucleotides read TGCGCCAGCAGATCTGAACGACAGGGTGGCGAGCAGTACTTC. Translation: CASRSERQGGEQYF.

This clonotype was picked up a small number of times. The genes are TRBV15 and TRBJ1-1, with unresolved D. The germline V gene has CDR1 LNHNV and CDR2 YYDKDF (reference sequence). CDR3 length equals 12 residues. V lost 0 bases, J lost 7 bases, and 6 bases lay in between. CDR3 DNA: TGTGCCACCAGCAGAGATCGTAGTGAAGCTTTCTTT. Protein sequence: CATSRDRSEAFF.

Only a few counts were recorded for this clonotype. The genes are TRBV20-1 and TRBJ2-5; 11 bases are a match to TRBD2. CDR1 and CDR2 from the germline V gene are DFQATT and SNEGSKA (reference sequence). The junction had 6 bases not matched to a gene; V was cut back by 5 bases and J by 1 base. The CDR3 totals 15 residues. CDR3 sequence reads: CSARGTSGIQETQYF. The CDR3 coding sequence is TGCAGTGCTCGCGGGACTAGCGGAATCCAAGAGACCCAGTACTTC.

V usage is TRBV11-2 and J usage is TRBJ2-1; 10 bases match TRBD1. The CDR3 covers 14 residues. Germline trimming cut 6 bases from V and 6 bases from J; bases unmatched to any gene: 5. Germline V gives CDR1 SGHAT, CDR2 FQNNGV. The CDR3 sequence: CASSPGQGFNEQFF. CDR3 coding DNA: TGTGCCAGCAGTCCGGGACAGGGGTTCAATGAGCAGTTCTTC. The full variable domain, completed using reference TRBV11-2 and TRBJ2-1, is EAGVAQSPRYKIIEKRQSVAFWCNPISGHATLYWYQQILGQGPKLLIQFQNNGVVDDSQLPKDRFSAERLKGVDSTLKIQPAKLEDSAVYLCASSPGQGFNEQFFGPGTRLTVL.

This clonotype was observed many times. The chain uses TRBV28 and TRBJ2-7; unclear D gene. In germline, CDR1 is MDHEN, CDR2 SYDVKM. The V end lost 5 bases, the J end lost 4 bases, and 18 bases lay between the germline ends. CDR3 length: 15 residues. The chain's CDR3 is CASSPTRALRYEQYF. As DNA, the CDR3 is TGTGCCAGCAGTCCGACCCGGGCACTTCGGTACGAGCAGTACTTC.